This TCR beta chain stems from a study of radiotherapy plus CTLA-4 blockade in lung cancer. Study background: Objective responses arose in 15% to 20% of patients, and approximately 28% experienced disease control. Study-level findings and limits: Subsequent to radiotherapy plus ipilimumab, tumor-derived TCR clones underwent expansion in blood.

About this clone: Its antigen is unknown.

The V gene lost 3 bases and the J gene lost 7 bases, with 23 bases spanning the gap. The length of the CDR3 is 17 residues. Germline assignment: CDR1 SGHKS and CDR2 YYEKEE (reference sequence). Produced via immunoSEQ multiplex PCR; TCRdb's table is partial and in-frame only. The table shows 90,000 to 100,000 clones, with approximately 74% occurring only once. People whose metastatic non-small-cell lung cancer was chemo-refractory got focal radiation along with CTLA-4 blockade by ipilimumab. The material sequenced was peripheral blood, taken from a patient treated with radiotherapy plus ipilimumab. The receptor was derived from a human donor with non-small cell lung cancer who had a partial response to radiotherapy plus ipilimumab. Some clones in this sample may be carry-over from other donors' samples. The chain is built from TRBV5-5 and TRBJ2-1, with TRBD2 as a possible D gene (5 bases). CDR3 sequence (DNA): TGTGCCAGCAGCTCCCGTGGCGGGCGGTCTACTCGGAATGAGCAGTTCTTC. Protein sequence: CASSSRGGRSTRNEQFF.